A single sample gave rise to the 13 T cell receptor beta chains below, sequenced in a study of T cells in tumors after PD-1 blockade. Produced via immunoSEQ multiplex PCR; TCRdb's table is partial and in-frame only. The data show about 14,000 clones, with 82% seen just once and just under 25% held by the top ten. The sample here was PBMCs, taken after anti-PD-1 treatment. The source is a human donor with basal cell carcinoma.

The genes are TRBV6-4 and TRBJ1-1, with D maybe TRBD1 (5 bases). V lost 6 bases and J 7 bases, leaving 12 bases between the germline ends. The germline V gene encodes CDR1 MRHNA and CDR2 SNTAGT. CDR3 length: 12 amino acids. The CDR3 DNA is TGTGCCAGCAGATCAGGGACCAATGAAGCTTTCTTT. This sequence encodes CASRSGTNEAFF.

The chain combines TRBV11-3 with TRBJ2-2; D unclear. Trimming took 5 bases from V and 5 from J, leaving 15 bases between them. CDR3 length equals 15 residues. Germline V gene sequence: CDR1 SGHNT, CDR2 YENEEA. CDR3 nucleotide sequence: TGTGCCAGCAGCCCCGTGGCAGGTGTAACCGGGGAGCTGTTTTTT. It specifies CASSPVAGVTGELFF.

The V call is TRBV3-1 (or the pseudogene TRBV3-2), the J call TRBJ2-7; no clear D. V lost 0 bases and J 0 bases, leaving 6 bases between the germline ends. This CDR3 is built from 14 residues. Per the germline V gene, CDR1 is LGHDT and CDR2 is YNNKEL (reference sequence). The CDR3 sequence: CASSQELVSYEQYF. The CDR3 DNA follows: TGTGCCAGCAGCCAAGAACTCGTCTCCTACGAGCAGTACTTC.

A single count supports this clone. V is TRBV5-1 and J is TRBJ2-3; D is unresolved. V was cut by 4 bases and J by 5 bases, with 14 bases left in between. Germline assignment: CDR1 SGHRS and CDR2 YFSETQ. This CDR3 region has 14 residues. This chain's CDR3 is CASSMVTSGDTQYF. CDR3 coding DNA: TGCGCCAGCAGCATGGTCACCTCAGGAGATACGCAGTATTTT.

V and J are TRBV12-3 or TRBV12-4 and TRBJ2-3, with D unclear. The ends were cut back, 5 bases at V and 4 bases at J, with 7 bases in the middle. The length of the CDR3 is 12 residues. CDR3 residues: CASSLFADTQYF. In DNA, the CDR3 is TGTGCCAGCAGTCTCTTCGCAGATACGCAGTATTTT.

The gene calls are TRBV29-1 and TRBJ1-1; D might be TRBD1 (5 bases). Germline CDR1 reads SQVTM; CDR2 reads ANQGSEA. The CDR3 is 10 residues long. The CDR3 here is CLGGATEAFF. The CDR3 DNA reads as TGCCTCGGGGGTGCCACTGAAGCTTTCTTT. Full variable domain (missing parts from reference TRBV29-1 and TRBJ1-1): SAVISQKPSRDICQRGTSLTIQCQVDSQVTMMFWYRQQPGQSLTLIATANQGSEATYESGFVIDKFPISRPNLTFSTLTVSNMSPEDSSIYLCLGGATEAFFGQGTRLTVV.

The J gene is TRBJ2-7, the V gene TRBV5-6; 9 bases line up with TRBD1. Per germline, CDR1 SGHDT and CDR2 YYEEEE. The CDR3 spans 18 residues. Germline trimming cut 2 bases from V and 2 bases from J; bases unmatched to any gene: 14. In DNA form, the CDR3 reads TGTGCCAGCAGCTTTGGATTATCATCGGGACAGGGACCCTACGAGCAGTACTTC. Protein product: CASSFGLSSGQGPYEQYF.

The chain links TRBV18 to TRBJ2-3; D is ambiguous. CDR3 length: 12 residues. With 6 bases removed from V and 4 bases from J, the gap between germline ends came to 8 bases. The germline V gene has CDR1 KGHSH and CDR2 LQKENI. In nucleotides, the CDR3 is TGTGCCAGCTCGTTGACACCAGATACGCAGTATTTT. Translating it yields CASSLTPDTQYF.

The chain is built from TRBV5-1 and TRBJ2-4; 8 bases fit TRBD2. The CDR3 extends over 16 amino acids. The J segment lost 9 bases and the V segment lost 6 bases, leaving 17 bases of the junction unmatched. The germline CDR1 and CDR2 sequences are SGHRS and YFSETQ. In DNA, the CDR3 is TGCGCCAGCACCCTCGAGGGACTAGGCATCGGGGTCATTCAGTACTTC. As protein: CASTLEGLGIGVIQYF. The full variable domain, completed using reference TRBV5-1 and TRBJ2-4, is KAGVTQTPRYLIKTRGQQVTLSCSPISGHRSVSWYQQTPGQGLQFLFEYFSETQRNKGNFPGRFSGRQFSNSRSEMNVSTLELGDSALYLCASTLEGLGIGVIQYFGAGTRLSVL.

CDR3 sequence: CASRETGGYEQYF. The CDR3 nucleotides are TGTGCCAGCAGGGAGACAGGGGGTTACGAGCAGTACTTC. The rearrangement links TRBV27 to TRBJ2-7; 9 nucleotides agree with TRBD1. Germline V gives CDR1 MNHEY, CDR2 SMNVEV (reference sequence). Trimming at V came to 6 bases and at J to 4 bases, leaving 4 bases not matched to a gene. The CDR3 consists of 13 residues.

This clone was seen just once. The V and J genes are TRBV12-3 or TRBV12-4 and TRBJ2-7; D is ambiguous. V was clipped by 5 bases and J by 1 base, with 3 bases between them. This CDR3 has 11 residues. The CDR3 DNA follows: TGTGCCAGCAGTCAGTCCTACGAGCAGTACTTC. It encodes CASSQSYEQYF.

The chain has TRBV27 and TRBJ1-2; D is undetermined. Per the germline V gene, CDR1 is MNHEY and CDR2 is SMNVEV (reference sequence). CDR3 length equals 13 residues. The ends were cut back, 5 bases at V and 4 bases at J, with 11 bases in the middle. CDR3 sequence: CASSPTLAYGYTF. In DNA, the CDR3 is TGTGCCAGCAGTCCAACTCTTGCCTATGGCTACACCTTC.

This sequence joins TRBV7-8 and TRBJ2-7; 8 bases are a match to TRBD2. Trimming took 6 bases from V and 0 from J; bases not matched to a gene: 7. Germline CDR1 reads SGHVS; CDR2 reads FQNEAQ. The CDR3 covers 15 residues. The CDR3 reads CASRVLAVTSYEQYF. The CDR3, as DNA: TGTGCCAGCAGGGTACTAGCGGTGACCTCCTACGAGCAGTACTTC. The whole variable domain, remainder taken from reference TRBV7-8 and TRBJ2-7, is GAGVSQSPRYKVAKRGQDVALRCDPISGHVSLFWYQQALGQGPEFLTYFQNEAQLDKSGLPSDRFFAERPEGSVSTLKIQRTQQEDSAVYLCASRVLAVTSYEQYFGPGTRLTVT.